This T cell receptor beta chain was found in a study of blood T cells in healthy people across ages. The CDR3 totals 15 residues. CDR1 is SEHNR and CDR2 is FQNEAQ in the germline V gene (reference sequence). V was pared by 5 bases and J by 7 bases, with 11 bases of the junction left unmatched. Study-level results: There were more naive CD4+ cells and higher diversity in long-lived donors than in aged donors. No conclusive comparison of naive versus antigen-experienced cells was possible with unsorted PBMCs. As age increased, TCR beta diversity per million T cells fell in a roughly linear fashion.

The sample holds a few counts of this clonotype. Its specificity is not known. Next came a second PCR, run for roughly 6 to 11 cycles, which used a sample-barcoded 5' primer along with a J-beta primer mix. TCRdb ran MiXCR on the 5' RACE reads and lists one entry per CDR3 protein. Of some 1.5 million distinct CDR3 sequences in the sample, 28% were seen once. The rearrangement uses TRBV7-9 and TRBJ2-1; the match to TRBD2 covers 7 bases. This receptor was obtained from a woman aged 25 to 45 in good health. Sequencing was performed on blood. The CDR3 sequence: CASSGTGRRENEQFF. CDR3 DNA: TGTGCCAGCAGCGGTACCGGGAGGAGAGAGAATGAGCAGTTCTTC. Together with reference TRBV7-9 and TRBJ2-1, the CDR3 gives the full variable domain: DTGVSQNPRHKITKRGQNVTFRCDPISEHNRLYWYRQTLGQGPEFLTYFQNEAQLEKSRLLSDRFSAERPKGSFSTLEIQRTEQGDSAMYLCASSGTGRRENEQFFGPGTRLTVL.